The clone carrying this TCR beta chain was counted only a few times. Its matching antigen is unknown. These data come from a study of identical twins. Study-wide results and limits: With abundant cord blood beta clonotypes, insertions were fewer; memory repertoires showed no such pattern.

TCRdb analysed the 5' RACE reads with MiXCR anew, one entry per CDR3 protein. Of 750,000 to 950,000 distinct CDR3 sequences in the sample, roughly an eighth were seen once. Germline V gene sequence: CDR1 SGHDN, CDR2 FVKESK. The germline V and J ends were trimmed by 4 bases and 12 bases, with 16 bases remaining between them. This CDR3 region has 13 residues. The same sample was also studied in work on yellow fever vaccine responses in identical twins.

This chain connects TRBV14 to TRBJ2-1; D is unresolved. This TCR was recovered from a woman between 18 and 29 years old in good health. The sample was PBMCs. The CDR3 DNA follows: TGTGCCAGCAGCCCAGATCAGCGCCCAATGCAGTTCTTC. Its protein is CASSPDQRPMQFF.